A single sample gave rise to the 15 T cell receptor beta chains below, sequenced in a study of blood T cell repertoires in COVID-19. Here immunoSEQ multiplex PCR was the method, and the copy in TCRdb shows in-frame clones only, minus some. This sample has 60,000 to 80,000 clones, with approximately 88% found just once. Input material: peripheral blood. These receptors all stem from a human donor in a cohort sampled during active COVID-19.

This chain joins TRBV30 and TRBJ2-7; a weak D match, TRBD1 (5 bases). Germline V gene data show CDR1 as GTSNPN and CDR2 as SVGIG (reference sequence). This CDR3 is 12 amino acids long. Between the trimmed V and J ends, which lost 4 bases and 2 bases, there was a span of 9 bases. The CDR3 region has the DNA TGTGCCTGGACTCTAGGGGCCTACGAGCAGTACTTC. Its translation: CAWTLGAYEQYF.

As concerns this clone: The junction departs from germline at one end; a sequencing error may be responsible. This chain links TRBV7-7 with TRBJ2-2; 10 bases map to TRBD2. This CDR3 contains 15 residues. CDR1 and CDR2 (germline): SSHAT, FNYEAQ (reference sequence). The CDR3 bases are TGTGCTAGCAGCATAGCGGGGGGTGGCACCGGGGAGCTGTTTTTT. Its translation: CASSIAGGGTGELFF.

This rearrangement joins TRBV7-2 to TRBJ2-2; D gene unclear. This CDR3 has 17 residues. Trimming removed 0 bases from V and 4 bases from J, with 15 bases in between. The germline CDR1 and CDR2 sequences are SGHTA and FQGNSA. CDR3 in amino acids: CASSLAATSRGTGELFF. CDR3 coding DNA: TGTGCCAGCAGCTTAGCTGCAACCTCCCGAGGCACCGGGGAGCTGTTTTTT.

This clone was seen a single time. The chain joins TRBV4-2 to TRBJ1-3, with D tentatively TRBD1 (5 bases). Germline lookup yields CDR1 LGHNA and CDR2 YNFKEQ. The CDR3 length is 15 residues. Trimming took 0 bases from V and 8 from J, leaving 14 bases between them. The CDR3 nucleotides read TGTGCCAGCAGCCAAGATGGGCGGGGCGCGGACACCATATATTTT. Protein: CASSQDGRGADTIYF.

This chain links TRBV5-1 with TRBJ1-4, with D possibly matching TRBD1 (5 bases). Trimming removed 4 bases at V and 5 bases at J, with 12 bases between. Germline V gene data show CDR1 as SGHRS and CDR2 as YFSETQ. The CDR3 sequence is 14 residues long. The CDR3 DNA sequence: TGCGCCAGCAGCGACGACAGAGGAAATGAAAAACTGTTTTTT. Protein sequence: CASSDDRGNEKLFF.

The V and J genes are TRBV7-6 and TRBJ1-4; D perhaps matches TRBD1 (6 bases). V lost 1 base, J lost 7 bases, and 13 bases lay in between. The CDR3 length is 15 residues. In germline, CDR1 is SGHVS, CDR2 FNYEAQ. The CDR3 DNA is TGTGCCAGCAGCTTAGTGCCAGGGGTGGTTGAAAAACTGTTTTTT. Translation: CASSLVPGVVEKLFF.

This chain connects TRBV9 to TRBJ2-5, with 11 bases identical to TRBD2. From germline, CDR1 is SGDLS and CDR2 YYNGEE. The junction had 11 bases not matched to a gene; V was cut back by 9 bases and J by 7 bases. The CDR3 consists of 14 residues. CDR3 protein: CATSEGLAVGTQYF. The CDR3 region has the DNA TGTGCCACTAGCGAGGGACTAGCGGTAGGGACCCAGTACTTC.

This rearrangement joins TRBV5-1 to TRBJ2-2, with 7 bases matching TRBD1. This CDR3 is 16 amino acids long. Germline values: CDR1 SGHRS, CDR2 YFSETQ. The V and J ends lost 0 bases and 7 bases, in that order; junction bases with no gene match: 9. CDR3 coding DNA: TGCGCCAGCAGCTTGGGGACAGGAGGTAAAAGCGGGGAGCTGTTTTTT. Its protein product is CASSLGTGGKSGELFF.

The genes are TRBV7-3 and TRBJ1-2; 7 positions match TRBD1. Germline V gene data show CDR1 as SGHTA and CDR2 as FQGTGA. Germline trimming cut 4 bases from V and 3 bases from J; bases unmatched to any gene: 14. The CDR3 covers 17 residues. This CDR3 reads CASSSHGRQGGDYGYTF. The CDR3 region has the DNA TGTGCCAGCAGCTCTCATGGGAGACAGGGCGGGGACTATGGCTACACCTTC.

This clone has a handful of counts. The chain couples TRBV10-2 to TRBJ1-6, with TRBD1 matching over 9 bases. This CDR3 spans 15 amino acids. V shed 6 bases, J shed 8 bases, and the junction held 8 bases outside the gene matches. Germline assignment: CDR1 WSHSY and CDR2 SAAADI. DNA for the CDR3: TGCGCCAGCAGGCCCCGGGACAGGGTTTATTCACCCCTCCACTTT. Translation gives CASRPRDRVYSPLHF.

The chain is built from TRBV7-8 and TRBJ1-6; perhaps TRBD1 as D (6 bases). Germline assignment: CDR1 SGHVS and CDR2 FQNEAQ. The ends were cut back, 5 bases at V and 7 bases at J, with 15 bases in the middle. The CDR3 runs 15 residues. CDR3 DNA: TGTGCCAGCAGCCTGAACGGGACACCCAATTCACCCCTCCACTTT. It is translated as CASSLNGTPNSPLHF.

The rearrangement links TRBV10-3 to TRBJ1-3, with 8 bases that match TRBD1. This CDR3 is built from 15 residues. CDR1 is ENHRY and CDR2 is SYGVKD in the germline V gene. Trimming removed 5 bases from V and 4 bases from J; junction bases left unmatched: 7. CDR3 sequence: CAISKLQGAGNTIYF. CDR3 in DNA: TGTGCCATCAGTAAACTGCAGGGGGCGGGAAACACCATATATTTT.

This clone was found once. The CDR3 loop is CASTRLGSYNEQFF. In nucleotides, the CDR3 is TGTGCCAGCACGAGACTGGGCTCCTACAATGAGCAGTTCTTC. The rearrangement links TRBV2 to TRBJ2-1; no clear D. This CDR3 spans 14 amino acids. Trimming removed 7 bases from V and 0 bases from J, with 10 bases in between. Germline lookup yields CDR1 SNHLY and CDR2 FYNNEI. Full variable domain (rest looked up from reference TRBV2 and TRBJ2-1): EPEVTQTPSHQVTQMGQEVILRCVPISNHLYFYWYRQILGQKVEFLVSFYNNEISEKSEIFDDQFSVERPDGSNFTLKIRSTKLEDSAMYFCASTRLGSYNEQFFGPGTRLTVL.

The chain recombines TRBV10-1 with TRBJ2-3; TRBD2 matches at 7 bases. Losses at the gene ends were 10 bases for V and 1 base for J; bases not matched to a gene: 20. There are 18 residues in the CDR3. Germline loops: CDR1 WNHNN, CDR2 SYGVQD (reference sequence). CDR3 nucleotides: TGCGCCACCATGAAATCTGGGGCTAGCGGATTGGGCACAGATACGCAGTATTTT. It is translated as CATMKSGASGLGTDTQYF.

The chain is built from TRBV18 and TRBJ1-2, with no clear D. V was clipped by 8 bases and J by 6 bases, with 16 bases between them. Germline V gene data show CDR1 as KGHSH and CDR2 as LQKENI. This CDR3 comprises 13 residues. The CDR3 nucleotides read TGTGCCAGCCGATCTATGGGAGTGGATGGCTACACCTTC. This encodes CASRSMGVDGYTF.